Listed below are T cell receptor beta chains from one sample, sequenced in a study of T-cell memory formation after mild COVID-19. One entry per CDR3 protein results from TCRdb running MiXCR on the 5' RACE reads. This sample yields just under 150,000 distinct CDR3 sequences, of which roughly 6.2% are seen a single time; 2% to 2.5% belongs to the top ten. Sequenced input: PBMCs or a T cell subset sorted from them (not recorded which). The origin of the receptors is an adult woman who had mild COVID-19 (a few samples of this study predate the infection). Cell type and time point are not known. Each CDR3 is given with its conserved first and last residue. Fields, in order: CDR3 DNA, CDR3 protein, V gene, J gene, D gene, clone size. The D gene is left open where the match is weak. Rows may omit the clone size; those that give it use once, few, many or a size class.

TGCGCCAGCAGCATCGGGACTAGCGGGCAAGAGACCCAGTACTTC	CASSIGTSGQETQYF	TRBV5-1	TRBJ2-5	TRBD2	few
TGTGCCAGCAGCCAGTACGGCTCCTACAATGAGCAGTTCTTC	CASSQYGSYNEQFF	TRBV7-2	TRBJ2-1	.	many
TGCGCCAGCAGCTTGGGTCGTTCCCCCCCTAGCACAGATACGCAGTATTTT	CASSLGRSPPSTDTQYF	TRBV5-1	TRBJ2-3	.	few
TGTGCCAGCAGCCAAGATTTAGGACAGGGTGACGAGCAGTACTTC	CASSQDLGQGDEQYF	TRBV4-2	TRBJ2-7	TRBD1	many
TGTGCCAGCAGCGTAACCGTGGGCGCCGGGGAGCTGTTTTTT	CASSVTVGAGELFF	TRBV9	TRBJ2-2	.	many
TGTGCCAGCAGCTACGGGAGGGCCCTCGAGCAGTACTTC	CASSYGRALEQYF	TRBV7-8	TRBJ2-7	TRBD2	many
TGTGCCAGCTCACCGGCCCCTCAAGAGACCCAGTACTTC	CASSPAPQETQYF	TRBV18	TRBJ2-5	.	many
TGTGCCAGCAGCAGATATGGGGCGAGGGAGGATGAGCAGTTCTTC	CASSRYGAREDEQFF	TRBV5-6	TRBJ2-1	.	.
TGCGCCAGCAGCTCCCGGGATACCTACGAGCAGTACTTC	CASSSRDTYEQYF	TRBV5-1	TRBJ2-7	.	.
TGCAGCGTTGCAAAGACAGCAGCCCACGAGCAGTACTTC	CSVAKTAAHEQYF	TRBV29-1	TRBJ2-7	.	many
TGTGCCAGCAGCTTAGTGCCGCGGGAGGGCCAGTTCTTC	CASSLVPREGQFF	TRBV7-2	TRBJ2-1	TRBD2	.
TGCGCCAGCAGCTTTGGCCTCCCGGTGATGCAGTACTTC	CASSFGLPVMQYF	TRBV5-1	TRBJ2-7	.	.
TGTGCCAGCAGACGTTTCGGGACTAGCGGGGAAGGTTCCATGTGGGATACGCAGTATTTT	CASRRFGTSGEGSMWDTQYF	TRBV6-2/TRBV6-3	TRBJ2-3	TRBD2	few
TGTGCCAGCAGCTCCCGGGACGGGAGCAATCAGCCCCAGCATTTT	CASSSRDGSNQPQHF	TRBV7-8	TRBJ1-5	.	few
TGTGCCTCGAGCGGCTCGGAAGAGACCCAGTACTTC	CASSGSEETQYF	TRBV10-3	TRBJ2-5	.	many
TGTGCCAGCAGTAACCCTGGACCGGGGGCCTACAATGAGCAGTTCTTC	CASSNPGPGAYNEQFF	TRBV6-2/TRBV6-3	TRBJ2-1	.	few
TGTGCCAGCAGCCAAGATCTGTACAATGAGCAGTTCTTC	CASSQDLYNEQFF	TRBV4-2	TRBJ2-1	.	.
TGCAGTGCTCACCCCCCGGCCACTAGCGGGAGTTGGGACCGTAACAATGAGCAGTTCTTC	CSAHPPATSGSWDRNNEQFF	TRBV20-1	TRBJ2-1	TRBD2	.
TGTGCCATCAGTGAAGGGACAGGGATGCTCAGGGAAGCTTTCTTT	CAISEGTGMLREAFF	TRBV10-3	TRBJ1-1	TRBD1	few
TGCAGTGCTAGAGGGTCTGGACTAGCGGGAGGGTATGAGCAGTTCTTC	CSARGSGLAGGYEQFF	TRBV20-1	TRBJ2-1	TRBD2	few
TGTGCCAGCAGCTTGACGGGACAGGGTAGGGAAAAACTGTTTTTT	CASSLTGQGREKLFF	TRBV5-8	TRBJ1-4	TRBD1	many
TGTGCCAGTCGCGCGGGGCATCAGAACTATGGCTACACCTTC	CASRAGHQNYGYTF	TRBV7-2	TRBJ1-2	.	few